This T cell receptor (beta chain) was recovered during a study of CD8 T cells in Susac syndrome. Study at large: At the time of blood draw, patients with Susac syndrome were therapy-naive, receiving corticosteroids, or receiving intravenous immunoglobulin alone. Findings and caveats of the study: In Susac syndrome, the CD4+ T cell repertoires did not show clonal expansion.

On this clonotype itself: As yet, its antigen is unknown.

TCR beta from blood CD8+ and CD4+ T cells was sequenced. Per the germline V gene, CDR1 is SGDLS and CDR2 is YYNGEE. The CDR3 is 15 amino acids. The V and J ends lost 4 bases and 5 bases respectively, with 18 bases between them. RNA in amounts of about 0.45 to 1 ug was reverse transcribed with random hexamers. With immunoSEQ multiplex PCR, TCR beta CDR3 was amplified across 54 Vbeta and 13 Jbeta. TCRdb re-derived calls from the immunoSEQ multiplex PCR reads in MiXCR, one entry per CDR3 protein. There are about 240,000 distinct CDR3 sequences in the sample; 95% to 97% occur only once, and 0.08% to 0.11% lies in the top ten.

The chain joins TRBV9 to TRBJ2-5, with unresolved D. The specimen was CD4+ T cells from PBMCs. This clonotype was sampled from a human donor with Susac syndrome. In DNA form, the CDR3 reads TGTGCCAGCAGCCCAGGATCCTCAGTCATGGAGACCCAGTACTTC. Protein sequence: CASSPGSSVMETQYF.